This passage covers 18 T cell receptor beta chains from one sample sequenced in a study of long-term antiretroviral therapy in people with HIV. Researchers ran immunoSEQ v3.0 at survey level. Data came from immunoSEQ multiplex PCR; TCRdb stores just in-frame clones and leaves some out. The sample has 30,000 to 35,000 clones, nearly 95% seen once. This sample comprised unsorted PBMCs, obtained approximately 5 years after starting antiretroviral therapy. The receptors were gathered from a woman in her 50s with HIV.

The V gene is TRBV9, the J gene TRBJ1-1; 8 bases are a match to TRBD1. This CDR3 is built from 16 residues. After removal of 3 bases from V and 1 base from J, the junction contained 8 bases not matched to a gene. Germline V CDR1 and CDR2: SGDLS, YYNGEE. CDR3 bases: TGTGCCAGCAGCGCCACAGGGGGGGACGCGAACACTGAAGCTTTCTTT. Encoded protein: CASSATGGDANTEAFF.

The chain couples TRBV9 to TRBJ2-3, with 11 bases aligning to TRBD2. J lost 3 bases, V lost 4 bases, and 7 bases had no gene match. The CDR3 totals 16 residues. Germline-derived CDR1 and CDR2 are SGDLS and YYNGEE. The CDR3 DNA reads TGTGCCAGCAGCCGTAGCGGGGGGGCCTTGACAGATACGCAGTATTTT. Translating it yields CASSRSGGALTDTQYF.

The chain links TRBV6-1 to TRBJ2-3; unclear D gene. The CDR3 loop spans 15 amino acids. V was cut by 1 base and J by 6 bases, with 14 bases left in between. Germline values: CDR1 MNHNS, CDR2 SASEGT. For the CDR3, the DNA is TGTGCCAGCAGTGAAGAGGCCACCGTCACGGATACGCAGTATTTT. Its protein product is CASSEEATVTDTQYF.

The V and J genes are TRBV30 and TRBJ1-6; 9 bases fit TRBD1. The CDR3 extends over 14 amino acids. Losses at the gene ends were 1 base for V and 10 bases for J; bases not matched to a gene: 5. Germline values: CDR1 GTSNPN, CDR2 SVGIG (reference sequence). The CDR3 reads CAWSAGQGGSPLHF. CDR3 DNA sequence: TGTGCCTGGAGTGCGGGACAGGGAGGATCACCCCTCCACTTT.

The CDR3 sequence is CASSLGGTAHSPLHF. The CDR3 DNA reads TGTGCCAGCAGCCTTGGGGGGACAGCGCATTCACCCCTCCACTTT. The V call is TRBV27, the J call TRBJ1-6, with TRBD1 matching 7 bases. With V trimmed by 6 bases and J by 8 bases, 10 bases remained unmatched. CDR3 length: 15 residues. Germline V lookup: CDR1 MNHEY, CDR2 SMNVEV (reference sequence).

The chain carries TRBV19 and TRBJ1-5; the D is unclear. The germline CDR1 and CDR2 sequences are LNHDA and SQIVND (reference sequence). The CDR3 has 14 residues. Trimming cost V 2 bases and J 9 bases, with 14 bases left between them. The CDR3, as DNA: TGTGCCAGTAGTATATCCCGGGTCGGGAGGCCCCAGCATTTT. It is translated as CASSISRVGRPQHF.

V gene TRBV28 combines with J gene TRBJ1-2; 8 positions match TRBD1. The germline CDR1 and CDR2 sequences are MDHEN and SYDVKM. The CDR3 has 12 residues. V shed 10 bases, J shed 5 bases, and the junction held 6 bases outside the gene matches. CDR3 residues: CAIRQGWYGYTF. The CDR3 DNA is TGTGCCATTCGACAGGGGTGGTATGGCTACACCTTC.

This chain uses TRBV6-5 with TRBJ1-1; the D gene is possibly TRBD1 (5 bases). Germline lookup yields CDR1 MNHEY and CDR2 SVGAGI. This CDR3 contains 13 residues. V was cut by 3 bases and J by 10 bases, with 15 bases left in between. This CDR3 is CASSYLIGDSAFF. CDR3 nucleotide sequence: TGTGCCAGCAGTTATTTAATAGGGGATTCAGCTTTCTTT.

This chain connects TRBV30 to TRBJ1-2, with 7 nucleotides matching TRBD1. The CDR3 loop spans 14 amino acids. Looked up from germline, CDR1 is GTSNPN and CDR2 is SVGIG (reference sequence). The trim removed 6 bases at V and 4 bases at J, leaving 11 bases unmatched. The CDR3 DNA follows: TGTGCCTGCGTGATTCAGACAGGGTTCTATGGCTACACCTTC. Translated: CACVIQTGFYGYTF.

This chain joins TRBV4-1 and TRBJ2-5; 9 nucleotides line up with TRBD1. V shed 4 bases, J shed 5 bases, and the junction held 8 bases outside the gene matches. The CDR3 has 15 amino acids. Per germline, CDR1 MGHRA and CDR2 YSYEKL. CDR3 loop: CASSPPGQGFETQYF. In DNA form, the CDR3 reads TGCGCCAGCAGCCCCCCGGGACAGGGTTTTGAGACCCAGTACTTC.

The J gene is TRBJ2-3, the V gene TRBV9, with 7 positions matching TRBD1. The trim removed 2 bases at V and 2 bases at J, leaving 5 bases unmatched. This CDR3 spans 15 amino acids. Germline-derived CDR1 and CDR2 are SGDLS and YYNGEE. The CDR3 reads CASSVTGHITDTQYF. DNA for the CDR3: TGTGCCAGCAGCGTGACAGGGCATATCACAGATACGCAGTATTTT.

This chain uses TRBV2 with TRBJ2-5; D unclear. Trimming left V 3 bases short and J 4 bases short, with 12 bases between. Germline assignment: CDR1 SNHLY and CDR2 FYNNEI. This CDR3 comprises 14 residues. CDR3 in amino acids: CASSESGFVETQYF. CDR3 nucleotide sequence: TGTGCCAGCAGTGAGTCGGGTTTTGTAGAGACCCAGTACTTC.

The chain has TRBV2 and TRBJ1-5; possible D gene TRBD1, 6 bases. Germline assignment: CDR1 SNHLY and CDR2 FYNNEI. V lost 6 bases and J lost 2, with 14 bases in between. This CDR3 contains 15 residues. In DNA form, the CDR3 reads TGTGCCAGCAGGTACAGGGTAAGGGGCAATCAGCCCCAGCATTTT. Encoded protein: CASRYRVRGNQPQHF.

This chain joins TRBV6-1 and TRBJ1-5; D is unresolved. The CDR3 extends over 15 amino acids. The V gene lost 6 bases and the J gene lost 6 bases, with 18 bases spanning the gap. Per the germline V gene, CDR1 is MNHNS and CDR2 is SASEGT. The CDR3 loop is CASSSFIDGGQPQHF. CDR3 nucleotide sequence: TGTGCCAGCAGCTCGTTTATTGACGGAGGTCAGCCCCAGCATTTT.

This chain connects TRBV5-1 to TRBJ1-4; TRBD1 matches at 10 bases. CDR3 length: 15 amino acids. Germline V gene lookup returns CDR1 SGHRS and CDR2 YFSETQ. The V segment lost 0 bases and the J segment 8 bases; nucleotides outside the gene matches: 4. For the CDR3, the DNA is TGCGCCAGCAGCTTGGCTGGGACAGGGGTCGAAAAACTGTTTTTT. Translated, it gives CASSLAGTGVEKLFF.

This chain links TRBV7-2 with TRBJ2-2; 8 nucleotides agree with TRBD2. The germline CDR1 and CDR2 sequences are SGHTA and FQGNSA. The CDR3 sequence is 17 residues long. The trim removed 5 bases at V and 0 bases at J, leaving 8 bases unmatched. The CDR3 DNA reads TGTGCCAGCAGCCGTAGCGGGGACAAACCGAACACCGGGGAGCTGTTTTTT. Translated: CASSRSGDKPNTGELFF. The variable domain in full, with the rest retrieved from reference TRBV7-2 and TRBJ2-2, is GAGVSQSPSNKVTEKGKDVELRCDPISGHTALYWYRQSLGQGLEFLIYFQGNSAPDKSGLPSDRFSAERTGGSVSTLTIQRTQQEDSAVYLCASSRSGDKPNTGELFFGEGSRLTVL.

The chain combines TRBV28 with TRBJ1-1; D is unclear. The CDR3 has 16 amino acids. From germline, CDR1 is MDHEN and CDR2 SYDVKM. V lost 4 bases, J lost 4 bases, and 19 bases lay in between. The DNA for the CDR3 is TGTGCCAGCAGTTACGCACCCGAAACTACGATCACTGAAGCTTTCTTT. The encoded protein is CASSYAPETTITEAFF.

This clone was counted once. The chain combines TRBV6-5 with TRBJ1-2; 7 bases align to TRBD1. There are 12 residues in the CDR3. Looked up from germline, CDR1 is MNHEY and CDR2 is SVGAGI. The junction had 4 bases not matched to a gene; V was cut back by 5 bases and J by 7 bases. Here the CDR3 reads CASSRTGGGYTF. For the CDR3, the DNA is TGTGCCAGCAGTCGGACAGGAGGTGGCTACACCTTC.